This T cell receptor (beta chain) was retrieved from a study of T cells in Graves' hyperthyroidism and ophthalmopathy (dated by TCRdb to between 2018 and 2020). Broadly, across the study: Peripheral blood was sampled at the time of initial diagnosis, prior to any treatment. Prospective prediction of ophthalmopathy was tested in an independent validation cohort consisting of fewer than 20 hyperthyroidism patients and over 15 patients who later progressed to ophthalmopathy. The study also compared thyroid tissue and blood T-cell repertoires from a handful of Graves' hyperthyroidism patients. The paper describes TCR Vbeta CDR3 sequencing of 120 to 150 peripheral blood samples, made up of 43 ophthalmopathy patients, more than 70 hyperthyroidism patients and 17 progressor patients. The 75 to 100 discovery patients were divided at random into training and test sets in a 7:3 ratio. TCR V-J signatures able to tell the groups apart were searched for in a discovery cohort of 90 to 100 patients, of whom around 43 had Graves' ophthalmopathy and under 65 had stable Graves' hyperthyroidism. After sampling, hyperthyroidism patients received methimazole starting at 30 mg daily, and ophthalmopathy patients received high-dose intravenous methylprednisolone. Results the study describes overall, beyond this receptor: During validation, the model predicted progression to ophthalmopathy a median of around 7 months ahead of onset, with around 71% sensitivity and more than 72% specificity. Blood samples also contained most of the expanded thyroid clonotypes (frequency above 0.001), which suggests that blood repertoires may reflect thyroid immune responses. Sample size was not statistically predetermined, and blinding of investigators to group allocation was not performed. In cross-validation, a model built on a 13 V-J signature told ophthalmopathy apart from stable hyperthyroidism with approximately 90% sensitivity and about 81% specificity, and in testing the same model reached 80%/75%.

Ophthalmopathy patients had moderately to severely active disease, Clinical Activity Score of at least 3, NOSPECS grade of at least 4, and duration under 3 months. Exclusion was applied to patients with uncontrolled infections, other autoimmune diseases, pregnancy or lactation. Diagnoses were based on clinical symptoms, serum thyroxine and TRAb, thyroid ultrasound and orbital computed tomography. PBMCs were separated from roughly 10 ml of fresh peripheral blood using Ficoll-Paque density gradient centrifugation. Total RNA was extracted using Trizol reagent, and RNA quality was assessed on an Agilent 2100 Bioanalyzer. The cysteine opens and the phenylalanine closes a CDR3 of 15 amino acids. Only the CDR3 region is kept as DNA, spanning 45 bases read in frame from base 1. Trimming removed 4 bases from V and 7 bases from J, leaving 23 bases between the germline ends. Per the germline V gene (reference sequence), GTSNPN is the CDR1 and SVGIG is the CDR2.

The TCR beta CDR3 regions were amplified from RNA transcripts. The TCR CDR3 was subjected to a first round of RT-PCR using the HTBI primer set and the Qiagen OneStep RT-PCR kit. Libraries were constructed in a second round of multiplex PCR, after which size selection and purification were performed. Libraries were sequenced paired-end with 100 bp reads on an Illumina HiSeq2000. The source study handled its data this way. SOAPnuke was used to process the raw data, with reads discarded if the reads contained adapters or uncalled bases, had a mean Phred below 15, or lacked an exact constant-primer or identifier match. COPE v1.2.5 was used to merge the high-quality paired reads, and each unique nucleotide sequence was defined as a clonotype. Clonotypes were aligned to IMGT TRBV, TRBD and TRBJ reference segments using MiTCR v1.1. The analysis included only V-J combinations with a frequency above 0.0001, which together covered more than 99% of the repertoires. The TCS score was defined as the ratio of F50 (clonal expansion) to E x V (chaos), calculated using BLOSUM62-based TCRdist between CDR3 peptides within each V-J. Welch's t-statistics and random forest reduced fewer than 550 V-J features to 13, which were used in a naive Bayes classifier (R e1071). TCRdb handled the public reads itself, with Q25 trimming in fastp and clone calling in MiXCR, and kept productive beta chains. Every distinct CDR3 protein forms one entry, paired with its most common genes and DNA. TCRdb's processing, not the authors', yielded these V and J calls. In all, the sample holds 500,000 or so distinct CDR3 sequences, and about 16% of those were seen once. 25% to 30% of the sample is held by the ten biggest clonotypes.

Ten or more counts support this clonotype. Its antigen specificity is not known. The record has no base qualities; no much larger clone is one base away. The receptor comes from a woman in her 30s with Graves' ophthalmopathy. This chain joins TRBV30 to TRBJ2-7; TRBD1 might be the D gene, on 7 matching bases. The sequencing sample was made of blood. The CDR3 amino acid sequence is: CAWTMEGAPLWEQYF. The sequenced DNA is TGTGCCTGGACCATGGAGGGGGCCCCGTTATGGGAGCAGTACTTC.